These T cell receptor beta chains were read from a single sample in a study of T cell repertoires in cytomegalovirus infection. TCRdb used MiXCR to reprocess the reads, holding one entry per CDR3 protein. The repertoire consists of about 490,000 distinct CDR3 sequences, with 26% occurring once and the leading ten covering over 10%. The material sequenced was PBMCs. The receptors derive from a human donor in good health (CMV status not recorded). Some clones in this sample may be carry-over from other donors' samples. The CDR3 runs from the conserved cysteine through the conserved F or W. A D gene is named only where the DNA matches it firmly. Rows give clone size only sometimes, using once, few, many, or a class for an expanded clone.

>17|TRBD2|TRBV4-1|TRBJ2-3|few
CASSQDLASGSRDTQYF
TGCGCCAGCAGCCAAGATTTGGCTAGCGGGAGCCGCGATACGCAGTATTTT
>13|.|TRBV5-4|TRBJ2-7|.
CASSPPTAHEQYF
TGTGCCAGCAGCCCCCCGACAGCTCACGAGCAGTACTTC
>13|.|TRBV27|TRBJ1-6|.
CASGGGGNSPLHF
TGTGCCAGCGGAGGTGGGGGCAATTCACCCCTCCACTTT
>15|TRBD1|TRBV6-5|TRBJ2-7|many
CASRDPGQGAGEQYF
TGTGCCAGCAGGGATCCGGGACAGGGGGCCGGCGAGCAGTACTTC
>16|.|TRBV4-3|TRBJ1-4|once
CASSPGAPATNEKLFF
TGCGCCAGCAGCCCAGGGGCTCCTGCAACTAATGAAAAACTGTTTTTT
>13|.|TRBV19|TRBJ2-3|many
CASRQTSTDTQYF
TGTGCCAGTCGTCAAACAAGCACAGATACGCAGTATTTT
>16|.|TRBV5-6|TRBJ2-6|few
CASTETGLSGANVLTF
TGTGCCAGCACTGAAACAGGTCTCTCTGGGGCCAACGTCCTGACTTTC
>15|.|TRBV7-8|TRBJ2-2|.
CAGSLALGFAGELFF
TGTGCCGGCAGCTTAGCGCTGGGGTTTGCCGGGGAGCTGTTTTTT
>14|.|TRBV7-6|TRBJ1-2|.
CASSLGSQSGGYTF
TGTGCCAGCAGCTTGGGCAGCCAGTCGGGTGGCTACACCTTC
>15|TRBD2|TRBV7-2|TRBJ2-3|.
CASSPRLAGDSTQYF
TGTGCCAGCAGCCCAAGACTAGCGGGAGATTCTACGCAGTATTTT
>15|TRBD1|TRBV7-9|TRBJ1-2|.
CASSPRTLDRVGYTF
TGTGCCAGCAGCCCTCGGACACTAGACAGGGTTGGCTACACCTTC
>13|.|TRBV6-2/TRBV6-3|TRBJ2-5|few
CASSPPVVGTQYF
TGTGCCAGCAGTCCCCCGGTGGTCGGGACCCAGTACTTC
>17|.|TRBV4-1|TRBJ2-2|.
CASSPYPHGANTGELFF
TGCGCCAGCAGCCCATACCCACATGGAGCGAACACCGGGGAGCTGTTTTTT
>13|.|TRBV7-8|TRBJ1-2|.
CASSFHTVYGYTF
TGTGCCAGCAGCTTTCATACTGTATATGGCTACACCTTC
>17|.|TRBV7-3|TRBJ2-5|.
CASSRRPGRGGSETQYF
TGTGCCAGCAGCCGCCGACCGGGCAGGGGAGGGTCAGAGACCCAGTACTTC
>15|.|TRBV28|TRBJ2-7|few
CASSSRDRSLYEQYF
TGTGCCAGCAGTTCCCGGGATCGGTCCCTCTACGAGCAGTACTTC
>13|.|TRBV20-1|TRBJ2-5|.
CSPIADTQETQYF
TGCAGTCCGATAGCGGACACCCAAGAGACCCAGTACTTC
>17|.|TRBV7-2|TRBJ2-6|many
CASRRQTSSSGANVLTF
TGTGCCAGCAGGCGACAGACATCCTCCTCTGGGGCCAACGTCCTGACTTTC
>16|.|TRBV19|TRBJ1-2|.
CASSIGAATLNYGYTF
TGTGCCAGTAGTATAGGGGCCGCAACCCTTAACTATGGCTACACCTTC
>16|TRBD1|TRBV6-5|TRBJ1-5|.
CASSYTRDRGNQPQHF
TGTGCCAGCAGTTACACGAGGGACAGGGGCAATCAGCCCCAGCATTTT
>13|.|TRBV12-3/TRBV12-4|TRBJ1-1|.
CASIQTRGTEAFF
TGTGCCAGCATCCAGACGCGAGGAACTGAAGCTTTCTTT
>15|.|TRBV5-4|TRBJ2-1|.
CASSLHSVSYNEQFF
TGTGCCAGCAGCTTGCATAGCGTCTCCTACAATGAGCAGTTCTTC
>14|TRBD2|TRBV7-9|TRBJ2-3|.
CAGGSGLGGDTQYF
TGTGCCGGGGGTTCGGGACTAGGCGGAGATACGCAGTATTTT
>20|TRBD1|TRBV7-6|TRBJ1-5|few
CASSLAPGTGGFMGNQPQHF
TGTGCCAGCAGCTTAGCGCCCGGGACAGGTGGTTTCATGGGCAATCAGCCCCAGCATTTT
>16|.|TRBV6-2/TRBV6-3|TRBJ1-6|.
CASSYLIPAAGSPLHF
TGTGCCAGCAGTTACCTTATCCCGGCCGCGGGTTCACCCCTCCACTTT
>14|TRBD1|TRBV7-9|TRBJ1-1|few
CASALQGANTEAFF
TGTGCCAGCGCCTTACAGGGGGCGAACACTGAAGCTTTCTTT
>13|.|TRBV7-2|TRBJ1-2|many
CASSQGPDGGYTF
TGTGCCAGCAGCCAGGGACCCGATGGGGGCTACACCTTC
>15|TRBD2|TRBV9|TRBJ2-4|few
CASSTQGSGKNIQYF
TGTGCCAGCAGCACACAAGGTAGCGGGAAAAACATTCAGTACTTC
>16|TRBD1|TRBV7-8|TRBJ1-2|.
CASSPTRTGPYYGYTF
TGTGCCAGCAGCCCCACCCGGACAGGCCCGTACTATGGCTACACCTTC
>13|.|TRBV14|TRBJ1-2|few
CASSQGRQGTGLF
TGTGCCAGCAGCCAAGGGCGTCAGGGGACCGGCCTCTTC
>15|.|TRBV7-4|TRBJ1-6|once
CASSLALDRDSPLHF
TGTGCCAGCAGCTTAGCGCTGGACAGAGATTCACCCCTCCACTTT
>19|.|TRBV11-2|TRBJ2-1|many
CASSLGGGRPQSSYNEQFF
TGTGCCAGCAGCTTAGGAGGAGGCAGACCCCAGAGCTCCTACAATGAGCAGTTCTTC
>13|.|TRBV28|TRBJ2-7|.
CASSPHKIGEQYF
TGTGCCAGCAGTCCCCACAAAATTGGCGAGCAGTACTTC
>13|TRBD1|TRBV7-9|TRBJ1-4|few
CASSSTGGWKLFF
TGTGCCAGCAGCTCGACAGGGGGCTGGAAACTGTTTTTT
>14|.|TRBV27|TRBJ1-6|few
CASSLLIGISPLHF
TGTGCCAGCAGTTTACTGATAGGGATTTCACCCCTCCACTTT
>16|.|TRBV14|TRBJ1-1|.
CASSHVSGAGNTEAFF
TGTGCCAGCAGCCACGTGTCAGGGGCTGGGAACACTGAAGCTTTCTTT
>14|TRBD1|TRBV27|TRBJ1-6|.
CASSLETGGTPLHF
TGTGCCAGCAGTTTAGAGACAGGGGGAACACCCCTCCACTTT
>15|.|TRBV7-2|TRBJ2-2|few
CASSEGLRDTGELFF
TGTGCCAGCAGCGAAGGGCTGCGGGACACCGGGGAGCTGTTTTTT
>18|TRBD2|TRBV20-1|TRBJ2-1|.
CSARDSSGIWGVSYEQFF
TGCAGTGCTAGAGATTCTAGCGGGATCTGGGGTGTCAGTTATGAGCAGTTCTTC
>17|.|TRBV4-1|TRBJ1-3|few
CASSHPIRQGRGNTIYF
TGCGCCAGCAGCCATCCGATCCGGCAGGGGCGGGGAAACACCATATATTTT
>17|TRBD2|TRBV19|TRBJ2-1|few
CASSPASGSKYNNEQFF
TGTGCCAGTAGTCCAGCTAGCGGGAGCAAGTATAACAATGAGCAGTTCTTC
>15|.|TRBV19|TRBJ2-1|few
CASSILAASYNEQFF
TGTGCCAGTAGTATATTAGCCGCGTCCTACAATGAGCAGTTCTTC
>15|.|TRBV7-2|TRBJ2-1|.
CASSLVAAPYNEQFF
TGTGCCAGCAGCTTAGTTGCGGCTCCCTACAATGAGCAGTTCTTC
>15|TRBD2|TRBV28|TRBJ2-5|few
CASSSIAGVKKTQYF
TGTGCCAGCAGTTCCATAGCGGGAGTGAAGAAGACCCAGTACTTC
>16|.|TRBV11-2|TRBJ2-5|.
CASSPSLGSGQETQYF
TGTGCCAGCAGCCCCAGTCTAGGGAGCGGCCAAGAGACCCAGTACTTC
>15|.|TRBV7-2|TRBJ1-5|many
CASTTLLGASQPQHF
TGTGCCAGCACCACCCTGCTAGGGGCGAGTCAGCCCCAGCATTTT
>14|.|TRBV4-3|TRBJ2-7|.
CASSQRTRGSEQYF
TGCGCCAGCAGCCAGCGGACCAGAGGCTCCGAGCAGTACTTC
>13|TRBD1|TRBV7-2|TRBJ2-5|many
CASSRQGKETQYF
TGTGCCAGCAGCCGACAGGGGAAAGAGACCCAGTACTTC
>14|TRBD1|TRBV19|TRBJ2-3|few
CASQDRAGTDTQYF
TGTGCCAGCCAAGACAGGGCGGGCACAGATACGCAGTATTTT
>17|.|TRBV3-1|TRBJ2-3|.
CASSQDGTFVVTDTQYF
TGTGCCAGCAGCCAAGACGGGACTTTTGTCGTCACAGATACGCAGTATTTT
>16|TRBD2|TRBV28|TRBJ2-1|few
CASSSTSGRAANEQFF
TGTGCCAGCAGTTCCACTAGCGGGAGGGCCGCGAATGAGCAGTTCTTC
>15|.|TRBV5-4|TRBJ2-7|.
CASSLARRETHEQYF
TGTGCCAGCAGCTTGGCTCGCCGGGAAACCCACGAGCAGTACTTC
>13|.|TRBV11-2|TRBJ2-3|few
CASSLDRRSPQYF
TGTGCCAGCAGCTTAGATCGGCGATCCCCGCAGTATTTT